This T cell receptor beta chain emerged from a study of shared clonotypes between healthy human individuals. A note on this clone: The antigen remains unidentified.

Findings and caveats of the study: Larger estimated richness was generally recorded for naive subsets relative to memory subsets. The naive CD4 repertoires of a handful of donors were compared, and around 5% of clonotypes were shared.

TCRdb's copy holds only in-frame clones and misses some; the assay was immunoSEQ multiplex PCR. Of some 1,900,000 clones in the sample, approximately 95% were seen once. CD45RO-negative, CCR7-selected cells formed the naive CD8 fraction, which excluded terminally differentiated effector memory CD45RA+ cells. V dropped 2 bases and J dropped 2 bases, with 12 bases sitting between them. This CDR3 contains 15 residues. Per the germline V gene, CDR1 is MNHEY and CDR2 is SMNVEV (reference sequence). The chain couples TRBV27 to TRBJ1-2; no clear D. The specimen sequenced was naive CD8+ T cells sorted from blood. The receptor was derived from a man in his late teens or twenties in good health. The CDR3 loop is CASSLGPHPNYGYTF. As DNA, the CDR3 is TGTGCCAGCAGTTTAGGGCCGCACCCCAACTATGGCTACACCTTC.